The clone carrying this T cell receptor beta chain was seen a few times. From the RACE reads, TCRdb called clonotypes with MiXCR, one entry per CDR3 protein. This table has over 85,000 distinct CDR3 sequences, 9.3% appearing once. The sample comes from a study of human T cells and chemical hapten exposure. Germline V gene sequence: CDR1 SGHRS, CDR2 YFSETQ. V shed 0 bases and J 1 base; nucleotides not matched to a gene: 3. This CDR3 comprises 15 residues. Time point given: patch test 2, 6 weeks after DPC sensitization. Regarding treatment: therapeutic diphenylcyclopropenone sensitization with weekly scalp DPC.

The chain links TRBV5-1 to TRBJ1-2; 7 bases align to TRBD1. The TCR comes from a woman between 35 and 50 years old with alopecia areata. Some clones in this sample may be carry-over from other donors' samples. The sample here was whole blood, taken in connection with sensitization to the hapten diphenylcyclopropenone (DPC). The CDR3 loop is CASSLGDSLNYGYTF. The CDR3 DNA reads as TGCGCCAGCAGCTTGGGGGACAGCCTTAACTATGGCTACACCTTC.